The T cell receptor beta chain described here comes from a study of blood T cell repertoires in COVID-19. The J segment lost 0 bases and the V segment lost 0 bases, leaving 11 bases of the junction unmatched. The CDR3 loop spans 19 amino acids. Germline V gives CDR1 GTSNPN, CDR2 SVGIG (reference sequence). Cohorts were assigned according to the clinical history that participants reported. Sequenced by immunoSEQ multiplex PCR; TCRdb stores in-frame clones only, minus some. The data hold about half a million clones, with 75% to 90% observed a single time. This clonotype was sampled from a woman in her fifties or sixties who had recovered from COVID-19. The chain joins TRBV30 to TRBJ1-6, with 7 bases lining up with TRBD1. The sequencing input was PBMCs or T cells enriched from blood (not recorded which). CDR3 region: CAWSVRVTGVSSYNSPLHF. The CDR3 DNA reads TGTGCCTGGAGTGTCCGGGTTACAGGGGTGAGCTCCTATAATTCACCCCTCCACTTT.